This entry features one T cell receptor (beta chain) sequence. Its antigen remains unknown. No infections or other immune events were documented during collection. Clones were sequenced by immunoSEQ multiplex PCR, and TCRdb holds only the in-frame ones, with some missing. The data contain around 95,000 clones, 88% of them singletons. These data belong to a study of identifying expanded T cells in peripheral blood. Whole-study findings and limits: About 1.2 clones differed between technical replicates, versus around 15 and 19 over time. Clone count variance between roughly 2-week samples rose with total template count.

In germline, CDR1 is SGHKS, CDR2 YYEKEE (reference sequence). The length of the CDR3 is 12 residues. Trimming took off 1 base at V and 4 bases at J, with 6 bases between the two ends. Sequenced material: blood. The chain links TRBV5-5 to TRBJ2-7; weak D call: TRBD1 (6 bases). The origin of this receptor is a person aged 18 to 70 in good health. The CDR3 region is CASSLQGYEQYF. The DNA of the CDR3 is TGTGCCAGCAGCTTGCAGGGGTACGAGCAGTACTTC.